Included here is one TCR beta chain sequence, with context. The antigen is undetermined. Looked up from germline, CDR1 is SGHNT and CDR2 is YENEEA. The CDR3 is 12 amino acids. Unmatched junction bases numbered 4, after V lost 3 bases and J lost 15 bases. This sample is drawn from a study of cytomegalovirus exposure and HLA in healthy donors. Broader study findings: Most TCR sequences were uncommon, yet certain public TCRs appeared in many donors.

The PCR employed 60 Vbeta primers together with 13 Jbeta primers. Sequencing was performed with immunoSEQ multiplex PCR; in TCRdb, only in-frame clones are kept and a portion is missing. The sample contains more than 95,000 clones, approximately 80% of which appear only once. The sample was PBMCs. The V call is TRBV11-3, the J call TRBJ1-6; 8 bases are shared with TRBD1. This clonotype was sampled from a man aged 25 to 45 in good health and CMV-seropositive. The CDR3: CASSFMDRDLHF. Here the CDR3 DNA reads TGTGCCAGCAGCTTCATGGACAGGGACCTCCACTTT.